These 15 T cell receptor beta chains share one sample of origin, sequenced in a study of T cell changes during pregnancy in multiple sclerosis. Using immunoSEQ multiplex PCR, the repertoire was profiled, and TCRdb retains in-frame clones only, with some absent. The sample consists of some 100,000 clones, around 93% of them appearing once. Sample: peripheral blood, taken before pregnancy. The receptors shown here come from a female donor with multiple sclerosis, enrolled in a pregnancy study.

The J gene is TRBJ2-7, the V gene TRBV30, with 8 bases fitting TRBD2. The CDR3 runs 15 residues. Per the germline V gene, CDR1 is GTSNPN and CDR2 is SVGIG (reference sequence). The V and J ends lost 0 bases and 6 bases, in that order; junction bases with no gene match: 10. For the CDR3, the DNA is TGTGCCTGGAGTGTACTGGCGGGAGGTAATTCCGAGCAGTACTTC. It codes for CAWSVLAGGNSEQYF.

The gene calls are TRBV18 and TRBJ2-7, with 7 bases identical to TRBD2. The germline V gene encodes CDR1 KGHSH and CDR2 LQKENI. The CDR3 has 13 amino acids. V gave up 3 bases and J gave up 1 base; unmatched junction bases: 0. In DNA form, the CDR3 reads TGTGCCAGCTCACCGGGGGGGTCCTACGAGCAGTACTTC. It is translated as CASSPGGSYEQYF.

This chain connects TRBV6-1 to TRBJ1-5; TRBD1 agrees at 7 bases. Germline CDR1 is MNHNS and CDR2 is SASEGT. There are 14 residues in the CDR3. V lost 5 bases to trimming and J lost 6 bases; unmatched junction nucleotides: 7. CDR3 DNA: TGTGCCAGCAGTCTAGACAGGGTGGCTCAGCCCCAGCATTTT. Its translation: CASSLDRVAQPQHF.

The chain employs TRBV5-1 and TRBJ2-7, with TRBD2 identical over 10 bases. The J segment lost 3 bases and the V segment lost 5 bases, leaving 5 bases of the junction unmatched. CDR3 length equals 14 residues. Germline V gene sequence: CDR1 SGHRS, CDR2 YFSETQ. CDR3 amino acids: CASSPLAGDYEQYF. CDR3 DNA: TGCGCCAGCAGTCCGCTAGCGGGGGACTACGAGCAGTACTTC.

This sequence joins TRBV11-2 and TRBJ2-7; TRBD1 agrees at 7 bases. Germline V gene data show CDR1 as SGHAT and CDR2 as FQNNGV. V lost 2 bases and J lost 4; bases outside the gene matches: 14. This CDR3 is built from 17 residues. The CDR3 sequence: CASSLSDGQAVFYEQYF. DNA for the CDR3: TGTGCCAGCAGCTTAAGTGACGGACAGGCAGTATTTTACGAGCAGTACTTC.

The rearrangement uses TRBV27 and TRBJ2-7, with 10 bases aligning to TRBD1. The J segment lost 5 bases and the V segment lost 6 bases, leaving 10 bases of the junction unmatched. CDR1 is MNHEY, CDR2 SMNVEV, per germline (reference sequence). This CDR3 is 15 amino acids long. The CDR3, as DNA: TGTGCCAGCAGCCTGACCGGGACAGGGGAACACGAGCAGTACTTC. As protein: CASSLTGTGEHEQYF.

This sequence joins TRBV5-4 and TRBJ2-5, with a weak D call TRBD1 (5 bases). Germline V lookup: CDR1 SGHNT, CDR2 YYREEE (reference sequence). V was cut by 0 bases and J by 3 bases, with 12 bases left in between. The CDR3 is 15 residues long. CDR3 region: CASSLAGLLKETQYF. The CDR3 coding sequence is TGTGCCAGCAGCTTGGCAGGGCTCTTAAAAGAGACCCAGTACTTC.

The rearrangement joins TRBV19 to TRBJ1-2; no clear D gene. Trimming removed 3 bases from V and 2 bases from J, with 19 bases in between. Germline CDR1 and CDR2: LNHDA and SQIVND (reference sequence). The CDR3 length is 17 residues. The CDR3 sequence: CASSIKVFGISNYGYTF. The CDR3 bases are TGTGCCAGTAGTATTAAGGTCTTCGGGATCTCGAACTATGGCTACACCTTC.

J is TRBJ2-1 and V is TRBV6-4, with 8 bases identical to TRBD2. Germline CDR1 reads MRHNA; CDR2 reads SNTAGT. Germline trimming cut 7 bases from V and 7 bases from J; bases unmatched to any gene: 12. The CDR3 extends over 15 amino acids. The CDR3 spells CASTPQAGDRNEQFF. The CDR3 region has the DNA TGTGCCAGCACCCCGCAAGCGGGAGATAGAAATGAGCAGTTCTTC.

The V call is TRBV10-1, the J call TRBJ2-4; a weak D match, TRBD2 (6 bases). The ends were cut back, 6 bases at V and 1 base at J, with 13 bases in the middle. Germline V gene data show CDR1 as WNHNN and CDR2 as SYGVQD (reference sequence). The CDR3 extends over 15 amino acids. The CDR3 is CASSPGSFAKNIQYF. As DNA, the CDR3 is TGCGCCAGCAGCCCCGGGAGTTTCGCCAAAAACATTCAGTACTTC.

This rearrangement joins TRBV1 to TRBJ2-7; the tabulated D call, TRBD1, remains unverified against the DNA. TRBV1 is a recognized pseudogene. CDR3 size: 16 residues. The CDR3 here is CTSSHSKTGGINEQYF. The CDR3 nucleotides are TGCACCAGCAGCCATAGCAAGACAGGGGGCATCAACGAGCAGTACTTC.

V is TRBV6-6 and J is TRBJ1-2, with 7 bases identical to TRBD1. The ends lost 5 bases at V and 4 bases at J; junction bases unmatched: 4. The CDR3 contains 13 residues. The germline V gene encodes CDR1 MNHNY and CDR2 SVGAGI (reference sequence). CDR3 amino acids: CASSDTGAYGYTF. CDR3 in DNA: TGTGCCAGCAGTGACACAGGGGCCTATGGCTACACCTTC.

The chain employs TRBV2 and TRBJ2-7, with TRBD2 identical over 12 bases. The germline V gene has CDR1 SNHLY and CDR2 FYNNEI. V dropped 7 bases and J dropped 3; count of bases not matched to a gene: 4. The CDR3 totals 14 residues. CDR3 sequence: CASTGLAGYYEQYF. CDR3 DNA sequence: TGTGCCAGCACCGGACTAGCGGGATACTACGAGCAGTACTTC.

The chain carries TRBV4-1 and TRBJ2-1, with 8 bases lining up with TRBD2. The germline CDR1 and CDR2 sequences are MGHRA and YSYEKL. Trimming cost V 7 bases and J 1 base; bases outside gene matches: 3. The CDR3 consists of 14 residues. The DNA of the CDR3 is TGCGCCAGCAAACTAGCGGTTTCCTACAATGAGCAGTTCTTC. Protein: CASKLAVSYNEQFF.

This sequence joins TRBV2 and TRBJ2-3; TRBD2 aligns across 7 bases. The V gene end was trimmed by 3 bases and the J gene end by 0 bases; junction bases not matched to a gene: 9. Germline V gene data show CDR1 as SNHLY and CDR2 as FYNNEI. CDR3 length: 17 amino acids. The CDR3 DNA follows: TGTGCCAGCAGTGATTTAGTAGCGGGCCGGAGCACAGATACGCAGTATTTT. Encoded protein: CASSDLVAGRSTDTQYF.